The text below deals with one T cell receptor (beta chain). The germline gene is not matched at one end of the junction; a read error may be the cause. This sample is part of a study of control samples from healthy donors and cancer patients. This CDR3 has 11 residues. Assay used: immunoSEQ multiplex PCR; TCRdb lists only in-frame clones, some missing. The sample shows roughly 95,000 clones, roughly 92% of them seen only once. The V and J genes are TRBV12-3 or TRBV12-4 and TRBJ2-1; D possibly corresponds to TRBD2 (5 bases). This sequence was found in a human donor in good health. The donor label of this sample is uncertain. The sequenced sample consisted of blood. CDR3: CASSPSGEQLF. CDR3 in DNA: TGTGCCAGCAGTCCAAGCGGCGAGCAGCTCTTC.